This T cell receptor (beta chain) was sequenced for a study of T cell responses to AZD1222 COVID-19 vaccine. As for this clone: Its antigen remains unknown.

Findings of the study overall: Donors skewed white British and female; clonal diversity was possibly underestimated.

Germline V gene lookup returns CDR1 LGHDT and CDR2 YNNKEL (reference sequence). The CDR3 loop spans 15 amino acids. V dropped 1 base and J dropped 8; count of bases not matched to a gene: 7. Clones were read by immunoSEQ multiplex PCR, and TCRdb kept only the in-frame ones, dropping some. The sample includes roughly 160,000 clones, 94% of them seen just once. The material sequenced was peripheral blood, taken on day 0 of AZD1222 vaccination. V usage is TRBV3-1 (or the pseudogene TRBV3-2) and J usage is TRBJ1-2; 10 nucleotides agree with TRBD1. The TCR sequence derives from an adult in good health. The CDR3 bases are TGTGCCAGCAGCCAAGGGGGGACAGGGGCGAGCGGCTACACCTTC. Protein sequence: CASSQGGTGASGYTF.